This passage covers 21 T cell receptor beta chains from one sample sequenced in a study of response to subunit inactivated influenza vaccine. TCRdb independently ran MiXCR on the RT-PCR reads; one entry per CDR3 protein. The data hold hundreds of thousands of distinct CDR3 sequences, with about 7.6% observed a single time. Sequencing was performed on PBMCs from blood, taken about 23 months after vaccination. Source of these receptors: a man aged 45 to 75 who received an inactivated influenza vaccine.

This clonotype was observed at least ten times. J is TRBJ2-1 and V is TRBV11-3; 9 bases agree with TRBD2. The CDR3 spans 18 residues. CDR1 is SGHNT and CDR2 is YENEEA in the germline V gene. The V segment lost 2 bases and the J segment 4 bases; nucleotides outside the gene matches: 12. The CDR3 reads CASSLKEVVLAGYNEQFF. CDR3 in DNA: TGTGCCAGCAGCTTAAAGGAGGTGGTCCTAGCGGGGTACAATGAGCAGTTCTTC.

In its sample, this clonotype was seen many times. The V call is TRBV7-9, the J call TRBJ2-5; D remains ambiguous. Germline V gene data show CDR1 as SEHNR and CDR2 as FQNEAQ (reference sequence). The CDR3 is 13 residues long. The V end was cut by 3 bases, the J end by 2 bases, with 7 bases between. CDR3 protein: CASSFGSQETQYF. CDR3 nucleotides: TGTGCCAGCAGCTTCGGTTCGCAAGAGACCCAGTACTTC.

This clonotype has ten or more counts. The genes are TRBV11-1 and TRBJ1-1; 10 bases align to TRBD1. The germline CDR1 and CDR2 sequences are SGHAT and FQDESV (reference sequence). The CDR3 covers 19 residues. With 3 bases clipped from V and 3 bases from J, the junction kept 16 bases outside the gene matches. CDR3 region: CASSFRDRGIYPRDTEAFF. The CDR3 region has the DNA TGTGCCAGCAGCTTCCGGGACAGGGGTATCTACCCTCGGGACACTGAAGCTTTCTTT.

This clonotype was seen ten or more times. The genes are TRBV5-1 and TRBJ2-7; a possible D gene is TRBD1 (6 bases). The V gene lost 3 bases and the J gene lost 2 bases, with 12 bases spanning the gap. CDR3 length equals 14 residues. In germline, CDR1 is SGHRS, CDR2 YFSETQ. Here the CDR3 reads CASSYVQGTYEQYF. The DNA of the CDR3 is TGCGCCAGCAGCTATGTTCAGGGGACCTACGAGCAGTACTTC.

This clonotype has a handful of counts. This chain links TRBV4-2 with TRBJ1-2; 7 nucleotides agree with TRBD1. Germline CDR1 LGHNA, CDR2 YNFKEQ. V lost 3 bases and J lost 3; bases outside the gene matches: 4. The CDR3 contains 14 residues. The CDR3 reads CASSQPGQDYGYTF. CDR3 bases: TGTGCCAGCAGCCAGCCCGGACAGGACTATGGCTACACCTTC.

This sequence joins TRBV6-4 and TRBJ1-1; D is unclear. The germline V gene encodes CDR1 MRHNA and CDR2 SNTAGT. V dropped 5 bases and J dropped 5 bases, with 12 bases sitting between them. CDR3 length equals 13 residues. CDR3 nucleotides: TGTGCCAGCAGTATCCAGCGAGGGACTGAAGCTTTCTTT. This sequence encodes CASSIQRGTEAFF.

Only a few counts were recorded for this clonotype. The J gene is TRBJ2-7, the V gene TRBV5-1; 9 nucleotides line up with TRBD1. This CDR3 has 13 residues. Per the germline V gene, CDR1 is SGHRS and CDR2 is YFSETQ. V dropped 5 bases and J dropped 3; count of bases not matched to a gene: 3. CDR3: CASSKDRGYEQYF. CDR3 coding DNA: TGCGCCAGCAGTAAGGACAGGGGCTACGAGCAGTACTTC. Based on the CDR3 plus reference TRBV5-1 and TRBJ2-7, the full variable domain is KAGVTQTPRYLIKTRGQQVTLSCSPISGHRSVSWYQQTPGQGLQFLFEYFSETQRNKGNFPGRFSGRQFSNSRSEMNVSTLELGDSALYLCASSKDRGYEQYFGPGTRLTVT.

This sequence joins TRBV3-1 and TRBJ1-1, with 7 bases lining up with TRBD1. The length of the CDR3 is 14 residues. The germline V gene has CDR1 LGHDT and CDR2 YNNKEL (reference sequence). Germline trimming cut 1 base from V and 5 bases from J; bases unmatched to any gene: 4. Here the CDR3 DNA reads TGTGCCAGCAGCCAAGCAGGGGGTAAGACTGAAGCTTTCTTT. Amino acids: CASSQAGGKTEAFF.

This clonotype was seen at least ten times. This rearrangement joins TRBV4-3 to TRBJ2-5, with D maybe TRBD2 (5 bases). This CDR3 contains 14 residues. Germline V gene sequence: CDR1 LGHNA, CDR2 YSLEER. V was shortened by 0 bases and J by 7 bases, with 12 bases between the two germline ends. DNA for the CDR3: TGCGCCAGCAGCCAAGAAAGAGGGATCGGGACCCAGTACTTC. This gives the protein CASSQERGIGTQYF.

This clonotype was recorded a few times. As DNA, the CDR3 is TGCGCCAGCCGGCCTGGGACAGGGAAGTGGGATGAGCAGTTCTTC. Amino acids: CASRPGTGKWDEQFF. This chain connects TRBV5-1 to TRBJ2-1, with 9 bases that match TRBD1. This CDR3 spans 15 amino acids. CDR1 and CDR2 from the germline V gene are SGHRS and YFSETQ. J lost 8 bases, V lost 7 bases, and 13 bases had no gene match.

The table lists this clonotype with a few counts. V and J are TRBV11-2 and TRBJ2-2; D not certain. V was clipped by 0 bases and J by 6 bases, with 8 bases between them. Per germline, CDR1 SGHAT and CDR2 FQNNGV. The CDR3 is 14 amino acids. The CDR3 spells CASSLDRFAGELFF. The CDR3 bases are TGTGCCAGCAGCTTAGATCGATTTGCCGGGGAGCTGTTTTTT.

This clonotype was seen more than once but under ten times. V and J are TRBV4-1 and TRBJ2-7; D is tentatively TRBD1 or TRBD2 (5 bases each). V was cut by 1 base and J by 4 bases, with 20 bases left in between. This CDR3 comprises 17 residues. Germline-derived CDR1 and CDR2 are MGHRA and YSYEKL. This CDR3 reads CASSQGTPGPLGYEQYF. DNA for the CDR3: TGCGCCAGCAGCCAAGGGACACCGGGACCGTTAGGTTACGAGCAGTACTTC.

This clonotype was seen at least ten times. V and J are TRBV27 and TRBJ2-7, with TRBD2 matching 7 bases. Germline V gene lookup returns CDR1 MNHEY and CDR2 SMNVEV (reference sequence). J was trimmed by 3 bases and V by 2 bases; bases with no gene match: 4. There are 14 residues in the CDR3. The CDR3 sequence: CASSLAGANYEQYF. CDR3 nucleotide sequence: TGTGCCAGCAGTTTAGCGGGAGCGAACTACGAGCAGTACTTC.

The chain links TRBV24-1 to TRBJ2-5; D possibly corresponds to TRBD2 (6 bases). Trimming removed 0 bases from V and 4 bases from J, with 11 bases in between. The CDR3 is 15 amino acids. Per germline, CDR1 KGHDR and CDR2 SFDVKD. The CDR3 DNA follows: TGTGCCACCAGTGATTTGAGGGCGGGAAGAGAGACCCAGTACTTC. This gives the protein CATSDLRAGRETQYF.

This clonotype turned up a few times. The rearrangement joins TRBV6-1 to TRBJ2-7; D gene unclear. Germline values: CDR1 MNHNS, CDR2 SASEGT. CDR3 length equals 14 residues. Trimming stripped 10 bases from V and 5 bases from J, with 21 bases between. This CDR3 reads CATKSSGSQNEQYF. CDR3 sequence (DNA): TGTGCCACCAAGAGCAGTGGGTCTCAGAACGAGCAGTACTTC.

The chain carries TRBV12-3 or TRBV12-4 and TRBJ1-2, with 8 bases matching TRBD1. The CDR3 covers 15 residues. V gave up 5 bases and J gave up 0 bases; unmatched junction bases: 5. The chain's CDR3 is CASSPQGAANYGYTF. DNA of the CDR3: TGTGCCAGCAGTCCCCAGGGGGCAGCTAACTATGGCTACACCTTC.

The chain carries TRBV7-9 and TRBJ2-1; the D gene could be TRBD1 or TRBD2 (5 bases each). CDR3 length equals 13 residues. The germline V gene encodes CDR1 SEHNR and CDR2 FQNEAQ (reference sequence). The V end lost 1 base, the J end lost 10 bases, and 11 bases lay between the germline ends. CDR3 loop: CASSLGGGGEQFF. The DNA for the CDR3 is TGTGCCAGCAGCTTAGGTGGTGGGGGAGAGCAGTTCTTC.

V and J are TRBV2 and TRBJ2-1; tentatively, D is TRBD1 or TRBD2 (5 bases each). This CDR3 is built from 14 residues. The V gene lost 0 bases and the J gene lost 10 bases, with 13 bases spanning the gap. CDR1 SNHLY and CDR2 FYNNEI come from the germline V gene. This CDR3 reads CASSEAGDEYEQFF. CDR3 nucleotide sequence: TGTGCCAGCAGTGAAGCAGGGGACGAATACGAGCAGTTCTTC.

This clonotype occurred a few times. The V and J genes are TRBV11-2 and TRBJ2-4, with TRBD1 matching over 8 bases. Per germline, CDR1 SGHAT and CDR2 FQNNGV. With V trimmed by 1 base and J by 2 bases, 13 bases remained unmatched. This CDR3 is 19 amino acids long. The CDR3 loop is CASSLGTGFRVFPKNIQYF. The CDR3 DNA reads as TGTGCCAGCAGCTTAGGGACAGGGTTTCGGGTATTCCCCAAAAACATTCAGTACTTC. Together with reference TRBV11-2 and TRBJ2-4, the CDR3 gives the full variable domain: EAGVAQSPRYKIIEKRQSVAFWCNPISGHATLYWYQQILGQGPKLLIQFQNNGVVDDSQLPKDRFSAERLKGVDSTLKIQPAKLEDSAVYLCASSLGTGFRVFPKNIQYFGAGTRLSVL.

This clonotype was seen a handful of times. The chain is built from TRBV6-2 or TRBV6-3 and TRBJ2-4; 14 bases are shared with TRBD2. The CDR3 is 16 amino acids. Germline CDR1 reads MNHEY; CDR2 reads SVGEGT. V shed 6 bases and J 6 bases; nucleotides not matched to a gene: 7. The CDR3 nucleotides are TGTGCCAGCAGCCCGTTCGGACTAGCGGGGGGAAACATTCAGTACTTC. Its translation is CASSPFGLAGGNIQYF.

This clonotype was counted between two and nine times. The gene calls are TRBV20-1 and TRBJ2-7; unclear D gene. The V and J ends lost 1 base and 2 bases respectively, with 9 bases between them. The germline gives CDR1 DFQATT, CDR2 SNEGSKA (reference sequence). The CDR3 extends over 13 amino acids. CDR3 protein: CSARGPQTYEQYF. As DNA, the CDR3 is TGCAGTGCTAGAGGGCCACAGACCTACGAGCAGTACTTC.